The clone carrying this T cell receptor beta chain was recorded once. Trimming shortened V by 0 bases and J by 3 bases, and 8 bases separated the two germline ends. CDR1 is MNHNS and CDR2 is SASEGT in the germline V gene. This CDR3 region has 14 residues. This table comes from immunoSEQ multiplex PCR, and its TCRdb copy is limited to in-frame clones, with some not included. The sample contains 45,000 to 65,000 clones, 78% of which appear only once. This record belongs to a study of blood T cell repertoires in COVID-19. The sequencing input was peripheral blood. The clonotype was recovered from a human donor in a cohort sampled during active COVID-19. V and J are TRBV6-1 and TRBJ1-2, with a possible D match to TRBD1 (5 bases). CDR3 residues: CASSEAGRDYGYTF. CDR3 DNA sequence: TGTGCCAGCAGTGAAGCAGGCAGGGACTATGGCTACACCTTC.